The present entry profiles one T cell receptor beta chain with its context. These data belong to a study of blood T cell repertoires in COVID-19. Study-level information: Italy, Spain and the United States were the sources of the convalescent and acute COVID-19 samples. PBMCs, B-cell-depleted T cells, or T cells provided the cDNA or gDNA that made up the material.

Contact with a PCR-confirmed or clinician-diagnosed COVID-19 case occurred within 2 weeks of entry. The V end lost 2 bases, the J end lost 0 bases, and 8 bases lay between the germline ends. The CDR3 extends over 15 amino acids. Germline V gives CDR1 KGHSH, CDR2 LQKENI. Authors' processing steps: Reference gene primer amplification yielded estimated nucleated cell counts. Libraries were prepared by immunoSEQ multiplex PCR; TCRdb keeps only in-frame clonotypes and omits some of them. V, J and clone size are those of that table, while D and trimming were read from the DNA. Counted here are a few hundred thousand clones, roughly 92% occurring once; the ten biggest clones make up roughly 0.86%.

The V call is TRBV18, the J call TRBJ1-3; D perhaps matches TRBD1 (5 bases). Input material: PBMCs or T cells enriched from blood (not recorded which). The sequence was collected from a woman aged 40 to 50 who had been exposed to COVID-19. The CDR3 nucleotides are TGTGCCAGCTCACCATTAGGGGACTCTGGAAACACCATATATTTT. This gives the protein CASSPLGDSGNTIYF.